This entry lists 10 T cell receptor beta chains sequenced from one sample in a study of blood T cell repertoires in COVID-19. Some clones are missing from TCRdb's copy, which holds only in-frame ones; the method was immunoSEQ multiplex PCR. The sample has 110,000 or so clones; nearly 90% are singletons. The specimen sequenced was peripheral blood. The receptors come from a woman in her seventies who had recovered from COVID-19.

V is TRBV5-6 and J is TRBJ1-1, with 8 positions matching TRBD1. Germline CDR1 is SGHDT and CDR2 is YYEEEE. The ends lost 4 bases at V and 4 bases at J; junction bases unmatched: 3. The CDR3 is 13 amino acids. The CDR3 here is CASSPTGVTEAFF. DNA for the CDR3: TGTGCCAGCAGCCCGACAGGGGTCACTGAAGCTTTCTTT.

The CDR3 nucleotides are TGTGCCATCAGGGCCGCTGGAGAGACCCAGTACTTC. Amino acid sequence: CAIRAAGETQYF. This chain joins TRBV10-3 and TRBJ2-5; D gene unclear. Germline values: CDR1 ENHRY, CDR2 SYGVKD. The length of the CDR3 is 12 residues. The ends were cut back, 6 bases at V and 4 bases at J, with 9 bases in the middle.

J is TRBJ2-5 and V is TRBV7-6; TRBD2 agrees at 9 bases. CDR1 and CDR2 (germline): SGHVS, FNYEAQ. V gave up 2 bases and J gave up 6 bases; unmatched junction bases: 7. CDR3 length equals 15 residues. The CDR3 DNA sequence: TGTGCCAGCAGCTTAAATAGCGGGAGTCCCCAGACCCAGTACTTC. It encodes CASSLNSGSPQTQYF.

This clone was detected ten times or more. The chain employs TRBV7-7 and TRBJ2-1, with 7 nucleotides matching TRBD2. The V gene's germline CDR1 is SSHAT and CDR2 FNYEAQ (reference sequence). Unmatched junction bases numbered 11, after V lost 5 bases and J lost 7 bases. The CDR3 length is 15 residues. CDR3 nucleotides: TGTGCCAGCAGCCCCGCTGGGACTACCACTAATGAGCAGTTCTTC. Translated: CASSPAGTTTNEQFF.

The chain couples TRBV13 to TRBJ2-7; 7 positions agree with TRBD1. J lost 0 bases, V lost 7 bases, and 12 bases had no gene match. The CDR3 is made up of 16 amino acids. Germline V gives CDR1 PRHDT, CDR2 FYEKMQ (reference sequence). The chain's CDR3 is CASTLQTGRYSYEQYF. The CDR3 DNA reads as TGTGCCAGCACCCTCCAGACAGGGCGGTACTCCTACGAGCAGTACTTC.

The chain employs TRBV27 and TRBJ2-2, with 9 bases identical to TRBD2. Per the germline V gene, CDR1 is MNHEY and CDR2 is SMNVEV (reference sequence). The J segment lost 5 bases and the V segment lost 5 bases, leaving 6 bases of the junction unmatched. This CDR3 comprises 15 residues. CDR3 in amino acids: CASSNGLARTGELFF. The DNA for the CDR3 is TGTGCCAGCAGTAACGGACTAGCGAGGACCGGGGAGCTGTTTTTT.

By frequency in the sample, this clone is medium-sized. The chain carries TRBV10-3 and TRBJ2-1, with 7 bases that match TRBD2. V lost 10 bases and J lost 4; bases outside the gene matches: 10. Germline V gives CDR1 ENHRY, CDR2 SYGVKD. The CDR3 is 14 amino acids. The DNA of the CDR3 is TGTGCCACCGCACTAGCGACGGCGTACAATGAGCAGTTCTTC. Translated, it gives CATALATAYNEQFF.

The chain has TRBV7-8 and TRBJ2-2; 7 bases line up with TRBD2. The length of the CDR3 is 13 residues. The V gene end was trimmed by 11 bases and the J gene end by 5 bases; junction bases not matched to a gene: 8. The germline CDR1 and CDR2 sequences are SGHVS and FQNEAQ. CDR3 sequence: CAGAGVGTGELFF. CDR3 bases: TGTGCCGGGGCGGGGGTCGGGACCGGGGAGCTGTTTTTT.

The chain is built from TRBV11-1 and TRBJ2-4; 7 bases map to TRBD2. Germline V gives CDR1 SGHAT, CDR2 FQDESV (reference sequence). The CDR3 extends over 15 amino acids. With 1 base clipped from V and 6 bases from J, the junction kept 6 bases outside the gene matches. The chain's CDR3 is CASSLVSQRGNIQYF. In nucleotides, the CDR3 is TGTGCCAGCAGCTTAGTAAGCCAGCGGGGAAACATTCAGTACTTC. Using reference TRBV11-1 and TRBJ2-4 for the parts outside the CDR3, the full variable domain is EAEVAQSPRYKITEKSQAVAFWCDPISGHATLYWYRQILGQGPELLVQFQDESVVDDSQLPKDRFSAERLKGVDSTLKIQPAELGDSAMYLCASSLVSQRGNIQYFGAGTRLSVL.

This clone was seen a single time. CDR3 residues: CASSLFSGQETQYF. The CDR3 DNA sequence: TGTGCCAGCAGCTTATTTAGCGGCCAAGAGACCCAGTACTTC. The chain employs TRBV7-9 and TRBJ2-5; perhaps TRBD2 as D (6 bases). Germline V CDR1 and CDR2: SEHNR, FQNEAQ (reference sequence). Between the trimmed V and J ends, which lost 2 bases and 1 base, there was a span of 8 bases. The CDR3 has 14 amino acids.